This TCR beta chain originates from a study of T cell clonotyping in hematopoietic cell transplantation. Time point: recipient sample about 28 days before transplant, after cytoreduction. Findings of the study overall: Few recipient clonotypes overlapped donors; over 95% were de novo at given depth. After transplant, recipient diversity fell while pathologically expanded clonotypes grew through day 180.

Measured with immunoSEQ multiplex PCR; TCRdb has only the in-frame clones, and not every one. The table records 25,000 to 35,000 clones, approximately 94% of them present only once. Germline V lookup: CDR1 MNHEY, CDR2 SVGAGI. The CDR3 runs to 15 residues. Trimming removed 6 bases at V and 3 bases at J, with 15 bases between. Points on this clone: Its antigen is not known.

The rearrangement uses TRBV6-5 and TRBJ2-1; D uncertain. This TCR was sampled from a man over 45 with acute myeloid leukemia. Some clones in this sample may be carry-over from other donors' samples. This specimen was peripheral blood mononuclear cells, taken before stem cell transplant. The CDR3 nucleotides read TGTGCCAGCAGCCCAGACGTCGGGCGCTACAATGAGCAGTTCTTC. Its protein product is CASSPDVGRYNEQFF.